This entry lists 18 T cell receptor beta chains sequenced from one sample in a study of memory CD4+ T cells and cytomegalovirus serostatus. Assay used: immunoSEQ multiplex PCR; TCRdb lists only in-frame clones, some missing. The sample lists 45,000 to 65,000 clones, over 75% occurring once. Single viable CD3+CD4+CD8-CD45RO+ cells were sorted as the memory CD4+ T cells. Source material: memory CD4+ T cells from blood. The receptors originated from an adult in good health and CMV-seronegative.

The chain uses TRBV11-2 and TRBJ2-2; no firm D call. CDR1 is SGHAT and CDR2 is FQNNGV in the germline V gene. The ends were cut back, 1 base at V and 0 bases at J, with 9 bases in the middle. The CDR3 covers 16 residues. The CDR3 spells CASSLVSITNTGELFF. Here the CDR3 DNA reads TGTGCCAGCAGCTTAGTATCTATAACGAACACCGGGGAGCTGTTTTTT.

For the CDR3, the DNA is TGTGCCAGCAGTTACTTTGGACAAACCCATAATTCACCCCTCCACTTT. It translates to CASSYFGQTHNSPLHF. V usage is TRBV6-5 and J usage is TRBJ1-6; D is perhaps TRBD1 (5 bases). The CDR3 runs 16 residues. Germline V gene lookup returns CDR1 MNHEY and CDR2 SVGAGI. Trimming took off 1 base at V and 5 bases at J, with 12 bases between the two ends.

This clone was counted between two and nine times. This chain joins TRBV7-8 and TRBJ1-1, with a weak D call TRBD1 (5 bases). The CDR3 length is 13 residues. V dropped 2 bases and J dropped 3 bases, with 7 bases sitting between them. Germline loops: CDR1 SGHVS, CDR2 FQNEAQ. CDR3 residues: CASSLLRDTEAFF. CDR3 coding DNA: TGTGCCAGCAGCTTACTCAGGGACACTGAAGCTTTCTTT.

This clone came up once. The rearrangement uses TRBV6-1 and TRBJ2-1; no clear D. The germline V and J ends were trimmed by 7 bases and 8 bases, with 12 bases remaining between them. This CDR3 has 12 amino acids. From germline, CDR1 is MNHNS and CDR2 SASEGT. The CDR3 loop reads CASTPDRDEQFF. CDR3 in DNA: TGTGCCAGCACGCCAGATCGGGATGAGCAGTTCTTC.

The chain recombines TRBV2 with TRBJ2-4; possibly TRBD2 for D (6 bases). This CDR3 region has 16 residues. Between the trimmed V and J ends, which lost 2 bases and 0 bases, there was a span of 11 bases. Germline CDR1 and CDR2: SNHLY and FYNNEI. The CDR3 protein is CASSEFVGGAKNIQYF. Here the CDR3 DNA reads TGTGCCAGCAGTGAATTTGTGGGGGGAGCCAAAAACATTCAGTACTTC.

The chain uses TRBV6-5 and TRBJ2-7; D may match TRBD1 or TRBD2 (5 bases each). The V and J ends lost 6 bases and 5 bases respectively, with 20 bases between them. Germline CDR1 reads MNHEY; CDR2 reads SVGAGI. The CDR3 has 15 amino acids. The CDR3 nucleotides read TGTGCCAGCAGCCCCTCCCGTGGGTTGGGACACGAGCAGTACTTC. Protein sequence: CASSPSRGLGHEQYF.

CDR3 loop: CASSIDERVYDGYTF. CDR3 DNA: TGTGCCAGTAGTATAGATGAGCGGGTCTACGATGGCTACACCTTC. The genes are TRBV19 and TRBJ1-2, with D unresolved. Germline loops: CDR1 LNHDA, CDR2 SQIVND (reference sequence). CDR3 length equals 15 residues. Deletions cut 0 bases from V and 6 bases from J, with 14 bases between. The variable domain in full, with the rest retrieved from reference TRBV19 and TRBJ1-2, is DGGITQSPKYLFRKEGQNVTLSCEQNLNHDAMYWYRQDPGQGLRLIYYSQIVNDFQKGDIAEGYSVSREKKESFPLTVTSAQKNPTAFYLCASSIDERVYDGYTFGSGTRLTVV.

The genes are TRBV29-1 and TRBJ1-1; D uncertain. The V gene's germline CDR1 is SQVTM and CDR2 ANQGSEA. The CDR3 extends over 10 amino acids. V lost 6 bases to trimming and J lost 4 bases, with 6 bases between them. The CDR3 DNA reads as TGCAGCGTCTCAGGCACTGAAGCTTTCTTT. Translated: CSVSGTEAFF.

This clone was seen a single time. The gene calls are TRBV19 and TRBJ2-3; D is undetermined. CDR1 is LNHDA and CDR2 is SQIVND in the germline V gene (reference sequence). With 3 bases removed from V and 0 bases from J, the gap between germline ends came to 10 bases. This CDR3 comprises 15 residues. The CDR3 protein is CASSIYSLSTDTQYF. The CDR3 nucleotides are TGTGCCAGTAGTATTTACAGCCTGAGCACAGATACGCAGTATTTT.

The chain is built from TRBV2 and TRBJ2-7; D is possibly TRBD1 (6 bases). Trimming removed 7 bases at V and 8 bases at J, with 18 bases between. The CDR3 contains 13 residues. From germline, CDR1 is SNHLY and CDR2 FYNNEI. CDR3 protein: CASKLDSIGQQYF. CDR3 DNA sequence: TGTGCCAGCAAGCTGGACAGCATAGGCCAGCAGTACTTC.

CDR3 nucleotides: TGTGCCATCAGTGCGGGGCCCACGGGATATGGCTACACCTTC. Translation: CAISAGPTGYGYTF. This sequence joins TRBV10-3 and TRBJ1-2, with D perhaps matching TRBD1 (5 bases). V dropped 4 bases and J dropped 5 bases, with 14 bases sitting between them. Germline V gene sequence: CDR1 ENHRY, CDR2 SYGVKD. This CDR3 has 14 amino acids.

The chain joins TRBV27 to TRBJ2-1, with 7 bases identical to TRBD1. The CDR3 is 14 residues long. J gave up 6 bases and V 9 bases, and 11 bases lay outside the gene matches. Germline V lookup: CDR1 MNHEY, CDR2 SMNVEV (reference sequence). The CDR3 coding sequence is TGTGCCAGTCGCGAACAGGGGCTAAGCAATGAGCAGTTCTTC. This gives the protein CASREQGLSNEQFF.

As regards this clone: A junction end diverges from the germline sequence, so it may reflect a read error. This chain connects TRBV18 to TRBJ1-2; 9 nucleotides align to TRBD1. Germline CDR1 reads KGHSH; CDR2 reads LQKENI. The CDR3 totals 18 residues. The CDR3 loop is CASSLMGQGRVGAGLTYF. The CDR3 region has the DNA TGTGCCAGCTCACTCATGGGACAGGGACGCGTGGGAGCAGGACTTACCTACTTC.

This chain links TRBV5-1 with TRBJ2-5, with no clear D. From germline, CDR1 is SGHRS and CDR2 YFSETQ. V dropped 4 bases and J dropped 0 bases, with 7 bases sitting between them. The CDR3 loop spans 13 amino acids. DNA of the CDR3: TGCGCCAGCAGCACATCGTACCAAGAGACCCAGTACTTC. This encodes CASSTSYQETQYF.

The CDR3 nucleotides read TGTGCCAGCAGCCAAGGAGGGACTAGCGGGATCAATGAGCAGTTCTTC. This translates into CASSQGGTSGINEQFF. This rearrangement joins TRBV4-2 to TRBJ2-1; 13 bases are a match to TRBD2. Trimming removed 1 base from V and 6 bases from J; junction bases left unmatched: 3. This CDR3 is built from 16 residues. Germline-derived CDR1 and CDR2 are LGHNA and YNFKEQ.

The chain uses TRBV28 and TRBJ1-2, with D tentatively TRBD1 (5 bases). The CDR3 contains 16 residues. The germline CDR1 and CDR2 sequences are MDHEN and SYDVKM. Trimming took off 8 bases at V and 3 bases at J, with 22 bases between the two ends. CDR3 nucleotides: TGTGCCAGCTCATTCGACGGCGGGGCGCGCGACTATGGCTACACCTTC. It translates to CASSFDGGARDYGYTF.

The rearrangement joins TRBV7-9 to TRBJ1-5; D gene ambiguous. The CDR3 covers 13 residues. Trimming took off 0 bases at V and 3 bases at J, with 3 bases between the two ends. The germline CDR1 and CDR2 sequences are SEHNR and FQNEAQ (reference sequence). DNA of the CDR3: TGTGCCAGCAGCTTAGCTGACAATCAGCCCCAGCATTTT. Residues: CASSLADNQPQHF.

CDR3 in amino acids: CASSYEGDYGYTF. The DNA for the CDR3 is TGTGCCAGCAGTTACGAGGGGGACTATGGCTACACCTTC. The rearrangement links TRBV6-8 to TRBJ1-2; weak D call: TRBD1 (6 bases). The CDR3 consists of 13 residues. Germline lookup yields CDR1 MNHGY and CDR2 SAAAGT. V dropped 2 bases and J dropped 3 bases, with 7 bases sitting between them.